The subject of this entry is one TCR beta chain. As yet, its antigen is unknown. The entry originates in a study of Graves' ophthalmopathy and Graves' hyperthyroidism. Study in general: No treatment had been given when peripheral blood was collected at initial diagnosis.

The sequenced template was RNA, covering the TCR beta CDR3 region. First-round RT-PCR used HTBI primers; second-round multiplex PCR followed. In TCRdb, the multiplex PCR reads were re-called with MiXCR into one record per CDR3 protein. This sample carries approximately 700,000 distinct CDR3 sequences, 40% of them seen once, and the ten largest clones take approximately 46%. This CDR3 is 11 amino acids long. V lost 8 bases and J 1 base, leaving 8 bases between the germline ends. Germline-derived CDR1 and CDR2 are SQVTM and ANQGSEA. Study outcomes and limitations: A 13-signature model separated ophthalmopathy from stable hyperthyroidism, reaching about 90% sensitivity and 80% to 83% specificity cross-validated.

The study enrolled ophthalmopathy donors with moderate-to-severe activity, CAS ≥3, NOSPECS ≥4 and duration under 3 months. Specimen: peripheral blood. The chain joins TRBV29-1 to TRBJ2-5; D not certain. This receptor was identified in an adult man with Graves' ophthalmopathy. The CDR3 loop is CSPRPQETQYF. The DNA of the CDR3 is TGCAGCCCGAGGCCCCAAGAGACCCAGTACTTC.